These T cell receptor beta chains were read from a single sample in a study of cytomegalovirus exposure and HLA in healthy donors. TCRdb's copy holds only in-frame clones and misses some; the assay was immunoSEQ multiplex PCR. The sample yields some 49,000 clones, roughly nine tenths seen once. Sequencing was carried out using PBMCs. The receptors were gathered from a man younger than 30 in good health and CMV-seronegative. The CDR3 runs from the conserved cysteine through the conserved F or W. D genes are given only for firm matches. Not every row has a clone size; where given, it reads once, few, many or a size class.

V gene,J gene,D gene,CDR3 length,clone size,CDR3 protein,CDR3 DNA
TRBV19,TRBJ2-7,TRBD2,15,once,CASSIASGSQHEQYF,TGTGCCAGTAGTATTGCTAGCGGGTCCCAACACGAGCAGTACTTC
TRBV6-4,TRBJ2-3,TRBD2,16,-,CASSDRAGGSTDTQYF,TGTGCCAGCAGTGACCGAGCGGGGGGTAGCACAGATACGCAGTATTTT
TRBV6-5,TRBJ2-1,-,11,few,CASSYGGEQFF,TGTGCCAGCAGTTACGGAGGCGAGCAGTTCTTC
TRBV28,TRBJ2-3,-,15,-,CASSAGTRGTDTQYF,TGTGCCAGCAGCGCTGGGACTCGAGGCACAGATACGCAGTATTTT
TRBV2,TRBJ2-7,TRBD2,15,few,CASTIGLAGPYEQYF,TGTGCCAGCACCATCGGACTAGCGGGACCCTACGAGCAGTACTTC
TRBV25-1,TRBJ1-2,-,16,-,CASSGRDGTRIYGYTF,TGTGCCAGCAGTGGGAGAGACGGTACAAGGATCTATGGCTACACCTTC
TRBV5-6,TRBJ2-2,-,12,-,CASSAGWGELFF,TGTGCCAGCAGCGCAGGTTGGGGGGAGCTGTTTTTT
TRBV5-5,TRBJ2-1,TRBD1,15,-,CASSLDWTGYDEQFF,TGTGCCAGCAGCTTGGATTGGACAGGATACGATGAGCAGTTCTTC
TRBV6-6,TRBJ2-7,TRBD1,13,-,CASSPGQNYEQYF,TGTGCCAGCAGTCCGGGACAGAACTACGAGCAGTACTTC
TRBV4-1,TRBJ2-3,-,17,-,CASSIRTQGQIGDTQYF,TGCGCCAGCAGCATCCGAACTCAGGGCCAAATTGGAGATACGCAGTATTTT
TRBV19,TRBJ2-2,TRBD1,18,-,CASSLKSRTGGFGGELFF,TGTGCCAGTAGTTTAAAATCTAGGACAGGGGGATTTGGCGGGGAGCTGTTTTTT
TRBV19,TRBJ2-2,TRBD2,15,-,CASKTGLGDTGELFF,TGTGCCAGTAAAACGGGACTAGGAGACACCGGGGAGCTGTTTTTT
TRBV19,TRBJ1-2,-,12,-,CAIRGPGYGYTF,TGTGCCATCAGGGGTCCCGGGTATGGCTACACCTTC
TRBV10-2,TRBJ2-1,TRBD2,13,-,CATYLAGYNEQFF,TGCGCCACCTATCTAGCGGGGTACAATGAGCAGTTCTTC
TRBV6-6,TRBJ2-1,TRBD2,15,-,CASSFPLAAYNEQFF,TGTGCCAGCAGTTTCCCACTAGCGGCCTACAATGAGCAGTTCTTC
TRBV29-1,TRBJ2-1,TRBD2,15,-,CSGGLAGALGNEQFF,TGCAGCGGTGGACTAGCGGGAGCCCTCGGCAATGAGCAGTTCTTC
TRBV7-9,TRBJ2-7,TRBD1,14,-,CASSLTGGKNEQYF,TGTGCCAGCAGCTTGACAGGGGGCAAGAACGAGCAGTACTTC
TRBV6-1,TRBJ2-1,-,13,-,CASSESESGQELF,TGTGCCAGCAGTGAATCAGAATCGGGACAAGAGCTCTTC
TRBV11-2,TRBJ2-2,TRBD2,18,-,CASSPGLAGGRYTGELFF,TGTGCCAGCAGCCCGGGACTAGCGGGAGGGCGGTACACCGGGGAGCTGTTTTTT
TRBV2,TRBJ1-2,-,14,-,CASRPPAANYGYTF,TGTGCCAGCAGGCCGCCTGCGGCTAACTATGGCTACACCTTC
TRBV6-1,TRBJ1-3,-,15,-,CASSAGHRTGNTIYF,TGTGCCAGCAGTGCGGGACACCGGACTGGAAACACCATATATTTT
TRBV7-2,TRBJ2-2,-,16,-,CASSLDPPGNTGELFF,TGTGCCAGCAGCTTAGATCCCCCAGGGAACACCGGGGAGCTGTTTTTT